Each of the 10 T cell receptor beta chains below was sequenced from the same sample in a study of T cell changes during pregnancy in multiple sclerosis. The data were produced by immunoSEQ multiplex PCR, yet TCRdb's version contains in-frame clones alone and is incomplete. The sample carries about 28,000 clones, about 90% recorded once. This sample comprised peripheral blood, obtained in the first trimester of pregnancy. These receptors were obtained from a female donor in good health, enrolled as a control in a pregnancy study.

This clone was counted a single time. The V gene is TRBV5-1, the J gene TRBJ2-5; 7 nucleotides agree with TRBD2. V dropped 5 bases and J dropped 5; count of bases not matched to a gene: 18. Germline CDR1 reads SGHRS; CDR2 reads YFSETQ. The CDR3 has 17 amino acids. The CDR3 nucleotides are TGCGCCAGCAGTCATTTACCTAGCGGTGATATGCGGGAGACCCAGTACTTC. Translation gives CASSHLPSGDMRETQYF. The variable domain in full, completed from reference TRBV5-1 and TRBJ2-5, reads KAGVTQTPRYLIKTRGQQVTLSCSPISGHRSVSWYQQTPGQGLQFLFEYFSETQRNKGNFPGRFSGRQFSNSRSEMNVSTLELGDSALYLCASSHLPSGDMRETQYFGPGTRLLVL.

The CDR3, as DNA: TGCGCCAGCAGCTTGGCCGACAGGACGGGGGGCACTGAAGCTTTCTTT. As protein: CASSLADRTGGTEAFF. The rearrangement uses TRBV5-1 and TRBJ1-1, with D perhaps matching TRBD1 (6 bases). Trimming shortened V by 0 bases and J by 4 bases, and 16 bases separated the two germline ends. The CDR3 loop spans 16 amino acids. Germline CDR1 and CDR2: SGHRS and YFSETQ.

V gene TRBV7-9 combines with J gene TRBJ2-1, with 7 bases lining up with TRBD1. The germline gives CDR1 SEHNR, CDR2 FQNEAQ (reference sequence). Germline trimming cut 5 bases from V and 2 bases from J; bases unmatched to any gene: 3. The CDR3 sequence is 14 residues long. CDR3 loop: CASSLGTAYNEQFF. CDR3 in DNA: TGTGCCAGCAGCCTCGGGACAGCCTACAATGAGCAGTTCTTC.

The chain is built from TRBV12-5 and TRBJ2-1; a weak D match, TRBD2 (6 bases). V was shortened by 0 bases and J by 10 bases, with 16 bases between the two germline ends. This CDR3 spans 15 amino acids. CDR1 is LGHNT, CDR2 FRNRAP, per germline. The CDR3, as DNA: TGTGCTAGTGGTTTGGTAGAGGGCGGGGCAGGAGAGCAGTTCTTC. It translates to CASGLVEGGAGEQFF.

J is TRBJ2-1 and V is TRBV5-1; D is uncertain. Trimming left V 0 bases short and J 1 base short, with 8 bases between. The germline V gene has CDR1 SGHRS and CDR2 YFSETQ. The CDR3 is made up of 15 amino acids. The DNA of the CDR3 is TGCGCCAGCAGCTTGGCCACGAGTTCCTACAATGAGCAGTTCTTC. It translates to CASSLATSSYNEQFF.

V and J are TRBV29-1 and TRBJ2-5, with D possibly matching TRBD1 (5 bases). The J call may be wrong; the DNA end is better matched by TRBJ2-7. The germline CDR1 and CDR2 sequences are SQVTM and ANQGSEA. This CDR3 spans 12 amino acids. For the CDR3, the DNA is TGCAGCGTGCGAACAGGACCCTACGAGCAGTACTTC. It specifies CSVRTGPYEQYF.

This chain uses TRBV5-6 with TRBJ2-1; 9 bases are a match to TRBD2. This CDR3 is 16 amino acids long. V lost 2 bases to trimming and J lost 5 bases; unmatched junction nucleotides: 8. Germline V CDR1 and CDR2: SGHDT, YYEEEE. DNA for the CDR3: TGTGCCAGCAGCTTTCTAGCGGGGAGTGGAAACAATGAGCAGTTCTTC. Translated: CASSFLAGSGNNEQFF.

On this clone itself: One end of the junction fails to match germline, which may point to a read error. The chain has TRBV11-1 and TRBJ2-7, with D perhaps matching TRBD1 (6 bases). The CDR3 has 11 amino acids. Germline V gene sequence: CDR1 SGHAT, CDR2 FQDESV (reference sequence). The CDR3 DNA reads as TGTGCCAGCAGCTTAGGAGGGACACCAATCTTC. Translation: CASSLGGTPIF.

The J gene is TRBJ1-2, the V gene TRBV30; TRBD1 is a possible D gene (5 bases). The CDR3 loop spans 13 amino acids. CDR1 and CDR2 from the germline V gene are GTSNPN and SVGIG (reference sequence). Trimming took off 4 bases at V and 0 bases at J, with 9 bases between the two ends. The CDR3 is CAWTTVANYGYTF. The CDR3 nucleotides are TGTGCCTGGACGACAGTAGCTAACTATGGCTACACCTTC.

The chain uses TRBV2 and TRBJ1-1; possible D gene TRBD1, 6 bases. Trimming removed 4 bases from V and 4 bases from J, with 16 bases in between. Germline CDR1 reads SNHLY; CDR2 reads FYNNEI. The CDR3 is 15 amino acids. As DNA, the CDR3 is TGTGCCAGCAGTGGTCCAGGGGTCGATGGCACTGAAGCTTTCTTT. It encodes CASSGPGVDGTEAFF.